This T cell receptor beta chain appears in the sequencing data of a study of shared clonotypes between healthy human individuals. Study overall: For every donor, three CD4 naive, three CD4 memory, two CD8 naive and one CD8 memory plates were used.

Clones were read by immunoSEQ multiplex PCR, and TCRdb kept only the in-frame ones, dropping some. There are some 1.5 million clones in the sample; 98% occur only once, and approximately 0.45% lies in the top ten. Between the trimmed V and J ends, which lost 7 bases and 2 bases, there was a span of 11 bases. The CDR3 loop spans 13 amino acids. Germline loops: CDR1 SEHNR, CDR2 FQNEAQ (reference sequence). CD4+ cell separation produced CD45RA+ naive and CD45RA-negative memory subsets. The sequenced material came from naive CD4+ T cells sorted from blood. Sample subset: CD45RA+ positively selected. This chain connects TRBV7-9 to TRBJ1-1, with D hard to call. This receptor was taken from a man between 25 and 39 years old in good health. CDR3 amino acids: CASTQILNTEAFF. The CDR3 coding sequence is TGTGCCAGCACCCAAATACTAAACACTGAAGCTTTCTTT.